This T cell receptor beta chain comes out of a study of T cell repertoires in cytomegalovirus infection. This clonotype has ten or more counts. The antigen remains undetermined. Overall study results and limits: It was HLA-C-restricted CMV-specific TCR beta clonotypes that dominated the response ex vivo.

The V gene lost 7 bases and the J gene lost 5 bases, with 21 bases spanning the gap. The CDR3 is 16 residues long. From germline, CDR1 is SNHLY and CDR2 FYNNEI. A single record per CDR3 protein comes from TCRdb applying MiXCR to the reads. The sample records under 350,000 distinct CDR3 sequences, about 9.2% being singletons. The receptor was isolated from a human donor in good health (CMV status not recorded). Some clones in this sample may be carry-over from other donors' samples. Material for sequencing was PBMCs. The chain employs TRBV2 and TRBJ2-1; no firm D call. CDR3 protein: CASTLLSRSNNNEQFF. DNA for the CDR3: TGTGCCAGCACCCTCCTGAGCCGATCAAATAACAATGAGCAGTTCTTC.